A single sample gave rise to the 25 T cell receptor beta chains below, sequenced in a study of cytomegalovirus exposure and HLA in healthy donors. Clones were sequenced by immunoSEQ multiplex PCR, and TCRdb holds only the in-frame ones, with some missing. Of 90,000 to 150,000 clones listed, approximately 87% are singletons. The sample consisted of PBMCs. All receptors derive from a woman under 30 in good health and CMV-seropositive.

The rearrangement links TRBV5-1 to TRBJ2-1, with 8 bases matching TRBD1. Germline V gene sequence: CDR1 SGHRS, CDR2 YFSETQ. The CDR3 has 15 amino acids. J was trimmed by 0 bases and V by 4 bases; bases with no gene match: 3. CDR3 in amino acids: CASSTTGGSYNEQFF. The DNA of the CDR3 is TGCGCCAGCAGCACCACAGGGGGCTCCTACAATGAGCAGTTCTTC.

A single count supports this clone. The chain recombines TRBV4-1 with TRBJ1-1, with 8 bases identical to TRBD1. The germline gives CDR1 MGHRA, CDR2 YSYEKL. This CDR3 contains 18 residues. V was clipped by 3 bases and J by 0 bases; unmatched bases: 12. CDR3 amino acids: CASSQDRGPGGVNTEAFF. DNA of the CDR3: TGCGCCAGCAGCCAGGATCGAGGGCCAGGGGGCGTGAACACTGAAGCTTTCTTT.

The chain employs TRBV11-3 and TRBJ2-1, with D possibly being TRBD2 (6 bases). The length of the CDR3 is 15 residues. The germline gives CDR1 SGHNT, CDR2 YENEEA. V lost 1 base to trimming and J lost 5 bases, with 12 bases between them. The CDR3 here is CASSLGGELNNEQFF. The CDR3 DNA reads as TGTGCCAGCAGCTTAGGGGGGGAGCTAAACAATGAGCAGTTCTTC.

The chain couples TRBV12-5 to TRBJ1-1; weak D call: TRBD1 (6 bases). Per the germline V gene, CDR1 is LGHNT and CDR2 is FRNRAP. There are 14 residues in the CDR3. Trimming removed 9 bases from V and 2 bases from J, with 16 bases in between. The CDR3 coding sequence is TGTGCTAGGGTCGCGACAGGTATAAACACTGAAGCTTTCTTT. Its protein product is CARVATGINTEAFF.

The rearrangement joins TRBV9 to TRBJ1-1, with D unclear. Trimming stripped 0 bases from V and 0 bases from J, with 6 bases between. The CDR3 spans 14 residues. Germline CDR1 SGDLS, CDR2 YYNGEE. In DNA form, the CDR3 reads TGTGCCAGCAGCGTAGGACTCCTGAACACTGAAGCTTTCTTT. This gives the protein CASSVGLLNTEAFF. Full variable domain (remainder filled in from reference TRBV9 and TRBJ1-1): DSGVTQTPKHLITATGQRVTLRCSPRSGDLSVYWYQQSLDQGLQFLIQYYNGEERAKGNILERFSAQQFPDLHSELNLSSLELGDSALYFCASSVGLLNTEAFFGQGTRLTVV.

The CDR3 region is CASSLAWLVGTNSYNEQFF. Here the CDR3 DNA reads TGTGCCAGCAGTTTAGCGTGGCTGGTTGGGACTAACTCCTACAATGAGCAGTTCTTC. The chain joins TRBV27 to TRBJ2-1; 7 bases line up with TRBD2. This CDR3 comprises 19 residues. J gave up 0 bases and V 2 bases, and 13 bases lay outside the gene matches. Germline CDR1 is MNHEY and CDR2 is SMNVEV (reference sequence).

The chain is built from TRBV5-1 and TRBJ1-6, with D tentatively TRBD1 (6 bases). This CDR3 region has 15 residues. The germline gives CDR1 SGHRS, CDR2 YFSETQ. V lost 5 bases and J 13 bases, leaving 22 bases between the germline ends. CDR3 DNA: TGCGCCAGCAGGGGGGCTCAAGGCGCGCCTGGGCCCCTCCACTTT. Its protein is CASRGAQGAPGPLHF.

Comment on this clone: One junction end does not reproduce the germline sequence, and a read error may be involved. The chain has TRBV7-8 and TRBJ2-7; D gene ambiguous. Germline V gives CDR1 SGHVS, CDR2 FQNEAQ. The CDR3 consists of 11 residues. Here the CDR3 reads CASSTYYFLGF. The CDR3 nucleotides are TGTGCCAGCAGCACCTACTACTTCCTAGGTTTC.

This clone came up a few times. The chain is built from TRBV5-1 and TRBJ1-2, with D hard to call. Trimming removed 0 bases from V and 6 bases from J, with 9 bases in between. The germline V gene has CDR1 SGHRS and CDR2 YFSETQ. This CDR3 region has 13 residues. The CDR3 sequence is CASSLDGSDGYTF. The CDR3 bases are TGCGCCAGCAGCTTGGATGGTTCGGATGGCTACACCTTC.

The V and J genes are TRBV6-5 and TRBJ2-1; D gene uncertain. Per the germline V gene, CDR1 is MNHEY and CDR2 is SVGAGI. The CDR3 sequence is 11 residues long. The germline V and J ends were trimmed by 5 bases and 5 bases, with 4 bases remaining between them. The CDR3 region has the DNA TGTGCCAGCAGTCTAGACAATGAGCAGTTCTTC. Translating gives CASSLDNEQFF.

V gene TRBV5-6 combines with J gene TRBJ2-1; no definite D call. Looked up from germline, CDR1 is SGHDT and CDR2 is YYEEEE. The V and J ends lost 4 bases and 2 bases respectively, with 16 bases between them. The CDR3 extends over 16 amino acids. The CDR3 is CASSIYATTPYNEQFF. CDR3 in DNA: TGTGCCAGCAGCATCTATGCTACCACGCCCTACAATGAGCAGTTCTTC. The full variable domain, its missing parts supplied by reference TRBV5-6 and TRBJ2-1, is DAGVTQSPTHLIKTRGQQVTLRCSPKSGHDTVSWYQQALGQGPQFIFQYYEEEERQRGNFPDRFSGHQFPNYSSELNVNALLLGDSALYLCASSIYATTPYNEQFFGPGTRLTVL.

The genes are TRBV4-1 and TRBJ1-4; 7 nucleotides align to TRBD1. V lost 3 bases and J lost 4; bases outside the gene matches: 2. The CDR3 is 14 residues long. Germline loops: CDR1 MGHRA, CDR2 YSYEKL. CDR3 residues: CASSQGQNNEKLFF. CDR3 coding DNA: TGCGCCAGCAGCCAGGGACAGAATAATGAAAAACTGTTTTTT.

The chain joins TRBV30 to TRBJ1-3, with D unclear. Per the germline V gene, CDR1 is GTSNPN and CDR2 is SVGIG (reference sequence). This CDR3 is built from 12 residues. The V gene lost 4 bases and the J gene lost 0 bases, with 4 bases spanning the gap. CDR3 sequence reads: CAWTYSGNTIYF. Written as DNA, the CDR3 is TGTGCCTGGACGTACTCTGGAAACACCATATATTTT. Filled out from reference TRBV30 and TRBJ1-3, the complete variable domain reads SQTIHQWPATLVQPVGSPLSLECTVEGTSNPNLYWYRQAAGRGLQLLFYSVGIGQISSEVPQNLSASRPQDRQFILSSKKLLLSDSGFYLCAWTYSGNTIYFGEGSWLTVV.

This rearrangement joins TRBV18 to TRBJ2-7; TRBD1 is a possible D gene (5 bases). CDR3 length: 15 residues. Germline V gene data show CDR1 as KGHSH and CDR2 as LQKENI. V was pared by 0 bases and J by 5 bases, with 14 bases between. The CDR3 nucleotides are TGTGCCAGCTCACCACCGGGTACCAGGGTGAACGAGCAGTACTTC. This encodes CASSPPGTRVNEQYF.

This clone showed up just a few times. The CDR3, as DNA: TGTGCCAGTAGTACCGAACAGGGCGGGGAGCTGTTTTTT. This sequence encodes CASSTEQGGELFF. The chain has TRBV19 and TRBJ2-2; D might be TRBD1 (6 bases). This CDR3 has 13 amino acids. The ends were cut back, 4 bases at V and 7 bases at J, with 10 bases in the middle. CDR1 is LNHDA, CDR2 SQIVND, per germline (reference sequence).

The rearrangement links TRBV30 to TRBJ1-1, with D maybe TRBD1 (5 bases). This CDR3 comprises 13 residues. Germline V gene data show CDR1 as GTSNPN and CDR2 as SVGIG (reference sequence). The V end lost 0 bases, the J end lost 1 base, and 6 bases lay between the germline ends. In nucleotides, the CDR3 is TGTGCCTGGAGTGTAGGGGAGAACACTGAAGCTTTCTTT. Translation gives CAWSVGENTEAFF. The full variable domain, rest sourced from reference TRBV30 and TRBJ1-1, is SQTIHQWPATLVQPVGSPLSLECTVEGTSNPNLYWYRQAAGRGLQLLFYSVGIGQISSEVPQNLSASRPQDRQFILSSKKLLLSDSGFYLCAWSVGENTEAFFGQGTRLTVV.

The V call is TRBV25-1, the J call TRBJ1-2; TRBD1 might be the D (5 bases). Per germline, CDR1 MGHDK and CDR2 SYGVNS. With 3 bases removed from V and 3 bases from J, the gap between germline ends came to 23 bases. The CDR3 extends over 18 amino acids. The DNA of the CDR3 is TGTGCCAGCAGTGACGGGGTCCCCAGGGAGGGCAGGCACTATGGCTACACCTTC. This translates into CASSDGVPREGRHYGYTF.

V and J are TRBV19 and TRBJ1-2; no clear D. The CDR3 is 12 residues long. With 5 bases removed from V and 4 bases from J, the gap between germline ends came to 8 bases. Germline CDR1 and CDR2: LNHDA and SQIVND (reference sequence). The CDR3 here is CASSLATYGYTF. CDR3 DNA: TGTGCCAGTAGTCTGGCAACCTATGGCTACACCTTC.

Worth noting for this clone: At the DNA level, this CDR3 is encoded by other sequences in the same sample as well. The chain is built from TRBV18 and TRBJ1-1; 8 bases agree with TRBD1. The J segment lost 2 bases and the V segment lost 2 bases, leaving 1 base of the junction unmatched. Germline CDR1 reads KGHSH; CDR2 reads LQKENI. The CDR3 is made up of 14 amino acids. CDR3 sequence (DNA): TGTGCCAGCTCACCAGGGACAGGCAACACTGAAGCTTTCTTT. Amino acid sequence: CASSPGTGNTEAFF.

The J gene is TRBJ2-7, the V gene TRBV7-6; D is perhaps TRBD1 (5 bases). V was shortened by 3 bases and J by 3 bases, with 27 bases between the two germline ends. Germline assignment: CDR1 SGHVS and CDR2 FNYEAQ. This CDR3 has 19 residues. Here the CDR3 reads CASSFAQFRVFHVYYEQYF. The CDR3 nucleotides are TGTGCCAGCAGCTTCGCTCAGTTCAGGGTCTTTCATGTGTACTACGAGCAGTACTTC.

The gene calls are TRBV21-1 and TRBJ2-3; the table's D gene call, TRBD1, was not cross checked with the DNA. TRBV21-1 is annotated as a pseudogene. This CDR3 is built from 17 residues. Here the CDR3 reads CASITLARGPGTDTQYF. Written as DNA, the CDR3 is TGTGCCAGCATCACTCTCGCGAGGGGGCCCGGCACAGATACGCAGTATTTT.

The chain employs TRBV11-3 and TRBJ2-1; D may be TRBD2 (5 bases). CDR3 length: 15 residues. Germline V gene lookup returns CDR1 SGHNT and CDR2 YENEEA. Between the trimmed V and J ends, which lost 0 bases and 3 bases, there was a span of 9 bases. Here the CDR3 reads CASSLEWAGYNEQFF. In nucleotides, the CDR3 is TGTGCCAGCAGCTTAGAGTGGGCGGGCTACAATGAGCAGTTCTTC.

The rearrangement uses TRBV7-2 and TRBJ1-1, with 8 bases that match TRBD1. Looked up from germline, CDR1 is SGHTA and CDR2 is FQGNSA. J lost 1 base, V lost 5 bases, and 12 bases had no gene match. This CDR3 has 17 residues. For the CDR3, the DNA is TGTGCCAGCAGCCCGGGACAGGCCAGAAGAAAGAACACTGAAGCTTTCTTT. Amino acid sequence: CASSPGQARRKNTEAFF.

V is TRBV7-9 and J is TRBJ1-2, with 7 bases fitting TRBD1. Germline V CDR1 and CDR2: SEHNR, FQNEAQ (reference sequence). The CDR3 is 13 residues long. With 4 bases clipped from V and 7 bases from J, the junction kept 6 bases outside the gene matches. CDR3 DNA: TGTGCCAGCAGCTATCCCGACAGGGTTGGCTACACCTTC. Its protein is CASSYPDRVGYTF.

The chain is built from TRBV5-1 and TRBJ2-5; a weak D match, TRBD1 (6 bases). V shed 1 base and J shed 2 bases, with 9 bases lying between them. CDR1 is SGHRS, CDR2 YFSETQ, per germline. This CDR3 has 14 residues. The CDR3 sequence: CASSLSGEQETQYF. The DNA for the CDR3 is TGCGCCAGCAGCTTGTCAGGGGAGCAAGAGACCCAGTACTTC.